These 14 T cell receptor beta chains originate from one sample sequenced in a study of Ad26.COV2.S vaccination and SARS-CoV-2 variants. Treatment indicated: 15 to 20 received Ad26.COV2.S at low or high dose, single or two shots; 5 received placebo; per-sample allocation not given. Repertoires come from day 63 after the first vaccine or placebo injection. Some clones are missing from TCRdb's copy, which holds only in-frame ones; the method was immunoSEQ multiplex PCR. Of roughly 700,000 clones in the sample, around 92% were seen once. Sequencing was performed on peripheral blood, taken in a trial of Ad26.COV2.S vaccine versus placebo. The receptors come from a person between 18 and 60 years old who received the Ad26.COV2.S COVID-19 vaccine or a placebo.

This chain links TRBV6-6 with TRBJ2-7; D unclear. The CDR3 has 14 amino acids. Germline V gene lookup returns CDR1 MNHNY and CDR2 SVGAGI (reference sequence). V was shortened by 5 bases and J by 0 bases, with 11 bases between the two germline ends. The CDR3 DNA reads as TGTGCCAGCAGTCCTGACACCGTCTCCTACGAGCAGTACTTC. Its protein product is CASSPDTVSYEQYF.

The CDR3 DNA is TGTGCCTGGAGTGTCAGGGGGCGGGACACCGGGGAGCTGTTTTTT. It translates to CAWSVRGRDTGELFF. The J gene is TRBJ2-2, the V gene TRBV30, with 8 bases fitting TRBD1. The CDR3 is 15 amino acids. CDR1 and CDR2 from the germline V gene are GTSNPN and SVGIG (reference sequence). V lost 0 bases and J lost 3; bases outside the gene matches: 3.

The V and J genes are TRBV9 and TRBJ1-4, with 10 positions matching TRBD1. Trimming removed 4 bases from V and 5 bases from J; junction bases left unmatched: 2. The CDR3 has 14 amino acids. Germline V gives CDR1 SGDLS, CDR2 YYNGEE. CDR3 sequence (DNA): TGTGCCAGCAGCAAGGACAGGGGGAATGAAAAACTGTTTTTT. Amino acids: CASSKDRGNEKLFF.

This chain connects TRBV11-2 to TRBJ1-5; 8 bases align to TRBD1. The CDR3 sequence is 15 residues long. In germline, CDR1 is SGHAT, CDR2 FQNNGV. V lost 3 bases and J lost 5; bases outside the gene matches: 6. CDR3 nucleotides: TGTGCCAGCAGCTTCGGGGCGACAGGGGATCAGCCCCAGCATTTT. Translated, it gives CASSFGATGDQPQHF.

This clone was recorded a few times. The chain employs TRBV6-4 and TRBJ2-6; D is perhaps TRBD1 (6 bases). Germline loops: CDR1 MRHNA, CDR2 SNTAGT. CDR3 length equals 16 residues. Trimming pared 3 bases from V and 0 bases from J, leaving 9 bases between. The CDR3 DNA follows: TGTGCCAGCAGTGAGGGGGCTAGCTCTGGGGCCAACGTCCTGACTTTC. Translating gives CASSEGASSGANVLTF.

Details on this clone: This sample also contains other DNA sequences that code for the same CDR3. This chain links TRBV27 with TRBJ2-7; D is undetermined. This CDR3 spans 13 amino acids. Germline-derived CDR1 and CDR2 are MNHEY and SMNVEV (reference sequence). Trimming removed 6 bases at V and 0 bases at J, with 9 bases between. CDR3 protein: CASRRTGSYEQYF. The CDR3 DNA reads TGTGCCAGCAGGCGCACGGGCTCCTACGAGCAGTACTTC.

The rearrangement joins TRBV24-1 to TRBJ2-1; 9 positions agree with TRBD2. Germline V gives CDR1 KGHDR, CDR2 SFDVKD. V dropped 6 bases and J dropped 7; count of bases not matched to a gene: 6. CDR3 length equals 14 residues. In nucleotides, the CDR3 is TGTGCCACCAGTTCTGCGGGGGGGCGGAATGAGCAGTTCTTC. It yields the protein CATSSAGGRNEQFF.

The J gene is TRBJ2-6, the V gene TRBV25-1, with a weak D call TRBD2 (5 bases). CDR1 and CDR2 from the germline V gene are MGHDK and SYGVNS. Trimming shortened V by 3 bases and J by 2 bases, and 11 bases separated the two germline ends. The CDR3 sequence is 16 residues long. The CDR3 here is CASSDFGGTGANVLTF. The CDR3 coding sequence is TGTGCCAGCAGTGATTTCGGAGGAACTGGGGCCAACGTCCTGACTTTC.

The V and J genes are TRBV4-1 and TRBJ2-1; TRBD2 agrees at 7 bases. Germline V gene sequence: CDR1 MGHRA, CDR2 YSYEKL. The CDR3 totals 15 residues. V gave up 0 bases and J gave up 7 bases; unmatched junction bases: 6. CDR3 coding DNA: TGCGCCAGCAGCCAAGATTGGGGGGGGACGAATGAGCAGTTCTTC. It encodes CASSQDWGGTNEQFF.

This clone has a handful of counts. This chain's CDR3 is CASSPTSGGYEQYF. The CDR3 DNA reads TGTGCCAGCTCACCGACTAGTGGAGGCTACGAGCAGTACTTC. J is TRBJ2-7 and V is TRBV18; possible D gene TRBD2, 6 bases. Trimming removed 3 bases at V and 3 bases at J, with 12 bases between. The length of the CDR3 is 14 residues. CDR1 and CDR2 from the germline V gene are KGHSH and LQKENI. Full variable domain (rest looked up from reference TRBV18 and TRBJ2-7): NAGVMQNPRHLVRRRGQEARLRCSPMKGHSHVYWYRQLPEEGLKFMVYLQKENIIDESGMPKERFSAEFPKEGPSILRIQQVVRGDSAAYFCASSPTSGGYEQYFGPGTRLTVT.

The chain couples TRBV29-1 to TRBJ2-7; a weak D match, TRBD1 (6 bases). This CDR3 spans 15 amino acids. Germline CDR1 and CDR2: SQVTM and ANQGSEA. The germline V and J ends were trimmed by 3 bases and 2 bases, with 17 bases remaining between them. DNA of the CDR3: TGCAGCGTTGATCCCCCCAGGGGCAATACCTACGAGCAGTACTTC. Encoded protein: CSVDPPRGNTYEQYF.

The rearrangement links TRBV30 to TRBJ1-4; TRBD1 is a possible D gene (5 bases). The CDR3 spans 14 residues. Germline loops: CDR1 GTSNPN, CDR2 SVGIG (reference sequence). V lost 1 base and J 4 bases, leaving 10 bases between the germline ends. CDR3 bases: TGTGCCTGGAGTGCGGGGGGGATTAATGAAAAACTGTTTTTT. It specifies CAWSAGGINEKLFF.

The chain is built from TRBV5-1 and TRBJ2-7; D is undetermined. Trimming stripped 0 bases from V and 6 bases from J, with 7 bases between. The V gene's germline CDR1 is SGHRS and CDR2 YFSETQ. CDR3 length: 12 amino acids. The CDR3 spells CASSLDPSEQYF. Here the CDR3 DNA reads TGCGCCAGCAGCTTGGATCCTTCCGAGCAGTACTTC. Together with reference TRBV5-1 and TRBJ2-7, the CDR3 gives the full variable domain: KAGVTQTPRYLIKTRGQQVTLSCSPISGHRSVSWYQQTPGQGLQFLFEYFSETQRNKGNFPGRFSGRQFSNSRSEMNVSTLELGDSALYLCASSLDPSEQYFGPGTRLTVT.

The chain carries TRBV24-1 and TRBJ1-5; D remains ambiguous. V lost 8 bases, J lost 4 bases, and 20 bases lay in between. Germline CDR1 reads KGHDR; CDR2 reads SFDVKD. The CDR3 spans 16 residues. CDR3 sequence (DNA): TGTGCCACCAAAGTTGAGGGAAGGATAAGGAATCAGCCCCAGCATTTT. This translates into CATKVEGRIRNQPQHF.